The 21 T cell receptor beta chains below were found in one sample sequenced in a study of OX40 agonist ivuxolimab in advanced cancers. Library construction relied on the immunoSEQ multiplex PCR assay. The immuneACCESS repertoire file appears here via TCRdb, limited to in-frame rearrangements. These files lack a portion of the clones; in checked studies, under half of the deficit traces to unresolved V genes, and the cause of the others is not known. Present in this sample are 66,000 or so clones, about 90% of which were seen just once. The top ten constitute around 2.2% of the sample. This material consisted of CD4+ or CD8+ T cells sorted from blood, taken in a trial of the OX40 agonist ivuxolimab. Receptors originate from an adult with an advanced solid tumor such as melanoma, head and neck, liver or kidney cancer.

The chain carries TRBV10-3 and TRBJ1-2; D is perhaps TRBD1 (5 bases). V shed 3 bases and J shed 8 bases, with 10 bases lying between them. Germline assignment: CDR1 ENHRY and CDR2 SYGVKD. The CDR3 runs to 12 residues. The CDR3 loop reads CAISDQGSGYTF. The CDR3 DNA reads as TGTGCCATCAGTGACCAGGGTAGCGGCTACACCTTC.

The chain uses TRBV5-4 and TRBJ2-2; D perhaps matches TRBD1 (5 bases). CDR3 length equals 15 residues. V lost 2 bases, J lost 1 base, and 9 bases lay in between. Germline values: CDR1 SGHNT, CDR2 YYREEE (reference sequence). The CDR3 region is CASSLGAQNTGELFF. Here the CDR3 DNA reads TGTGCCAGCAGCTTAGGGGCGCAGAACACCGGGGAGCTGTTTTTT.

For the CDR3, the DNA is TGTGCCAGCAGGGGATCCGGGAGATATAGCACAGATACGCAGTATTTT. Protein product: CASRGSGRYSTDTQYF. This chain joins TRBV27 and TRBJ2-3, with D tentatively TRBD2 (6 bases). The CDR3 spans 16 residues. Germline-derived CDR1 and CDR2 are MNHEY and SMNVEV (reference sequence). V was trimmed by 6 bases and J by 0 bases, leaving 16 bases between them.

The chain links TRBV7-2 to TRBJ2-5; D uncertain. Germline V gene lookup returns CDR1 SGHTA and CDR2 FQGNSA. This CDR3 is 15 amino acids long. V was shortened by 3 bases and J by 5 bases, with 16 bases between the two germline ends. Written as DNA, the CDR3 is TGTGCCAGCAGCTTCGGAGCCGGGCTGATGGAGACCCAGTACTTC. This gives the protein CASSFGAGLMETQYF.

This clone has a single count. An end of the junction differs from the germline gene, which may be a read error. The V gene is TRBV7-7, the J gene TRBJ1-5; D remains ambiguous. Germline V gives CDR1 SSHAT, CDR2 FNYEAQ (reference sequence). The CDR3 has 15 residues. The CDR3 loop is CASSLDGVSNQPQHF. For the CDR3, the DNA is TGTGCTAGCAGCTTAGATGGTGTAAGCAATCAGCCCCAGCATTTT.

This chain joins TRBV4-3 and TRBJ2-7; maybe TRBD2 (6 bases). This CDR3 has 16 amino acids. Trimming pared 6 bases from V and 0 bases from J, leaving 18 bases between. CDR1 and CDR2 (germline): LGHNA, YSLEER. The CDR3 nucleotides are TGCGCCAGCAGATTTCCCGGGACTCCGAGCTCCTACGAGCAGTACTTC. This sequence encodes CASRFPGTPSSYEQYF.

The chain uses TRBV15 and TRBJ1-1; D gene uncertain. V lost 3 bases and J 2 bases, leaving 10 bases between the germline ends. Germline V gene sequence: CDR1 LNHNV, CDR2 YYDKDF (reference sequence). This CDR3 contains 14 residues. The CDR3 loop reads CATSRVSVNTEAFF. CDR3 nucleotides: TGTGCCACCAGCAGGGTGTCAGTAAACACTGAAGCTTTCTTT.

V usage is TRBV18 and J usage is TRBJ2-5, with 8 bases fitting TRBD1. This CDR3 is built from 15 residues. V gave up 3 bases and J gave up 4 bases; unmatched junction bases: 7. From germline, CDR1 is KGHSH and CDR2 LQKENI. As DNA, the CDR3 is TGTGCCAGCTCACCCCGCGCCGGACAGGGAGAGACCCAGTACTTC. As protein: CASSPRAGQGETQYF.

The chain combines TRBV23-1 with TRBJ1-5; no firm D call. TRBV23-1 is flagged as an ORF with uncertain function. Trimming pared 1 base from V and 15 bases from J, leaving 10 bases between. The CDR3 spans 11 residues. The CDR3 is CASSQYVLWHF. The CDR3, as DNA: TGCGCCAGCAGTCAATACGTGCTTTGGCATTTT.

In DNA, the CDR3 is TGTGCCAGCAGCCGCCACTGGACAGGGAGCTCCTACGAGCAGTACTTC. This codes for CASSRHWTGSSYEQYF. This chain uses TRBV5-5 with TRBJ2-7; TRBD1 matches 8 bases. CDR1 and CDR2 from the germline V gene are SGHKS and YYEKEE (reference sequence). The CDR3 is 16 amino acids. With V trimmed by 4 bases and J by 0 bases, 9 bases remained unmatched.

The V call is TRBV27, the J call TRBJ2-1, with TRBD2 matching over 15 bases. The trim removed 3 bases at V and 9 bases at J, leaving 18 bases unmatched. Germline V CDR1 and CDR2: MNHEY, SMNVEV (reference sequence). The CDR3 is 20 residues long. The CDR3 coding sequence is TGTGCCAGCAGTTTTCCCCCTCGGCTCGGGACTAGCGGGAGGAGGAGTGAGCAGTTCTTC. Translated: CASSFPPRLGTSGRRSEQFF.

The chain employs TRBV18 and TRBJ1-4; a weak D match, TRBD1 (6 bases). Germline lookup yields CDR1 KGHSH and CDR2 LQKENI. Trimming removed 4 bases from V and 8 bases from J, with 20 bases in between. This CDR3 comprises 16 residues. The CDR3 DNA is TGTGCCAGCTCACTTCAAGAGGGGGGATTTAACGAAAAACTGTTTTTT. This translates into CASSLQEGGFNEKLFF.

The CDR3 bases are TGTGCCAGCAGTGAAGCCTCCGGGACACCAAACTATGGCTACACCTTC. It codes for CASSEASGTPNYGYTF. The V call is TRBV6-1, the J call TRBJ1-2; tentative D call: TRBD1 (6 bases). Germline CDR1 is MNHNS and CDR2 is SASEGT. With 0 bases removed from V and 2 bases from J, the gap between germline ends came to 13 bases. This CDR3 is 16 amino acids long.

V is TRBV18 and J is TRBJ1-5; D not resolved. The CDR3 consists of 13 residues. The germline gives CDR1 KGHSH, CDR2 LQKENI. The V and J ends lost 8 bases and 0 bases respectively, with 8 bases between them. The CDR3 here is CASQAFSNQPQHF. The CDR3 region has the DNA TGTGCCAGCCAGGCTTTTAGCAATCAGCCCCAGCATTTT.

The chain uses TRBV10-3 and TRBJ2-7, with a weak D call TRBD1 (5 bases). This CDR3 is built from 13 residues. Germline V gene sequence: CDR1 ENHRY, CDR2 SYGVKD. V was shortened by 7 bases and J by 1 base, with 11 bases between the two germline ends. The CDR3 DNA sequence: TGTGCCATCACCCCTGACAGTTCCTACGAGCAGTACTTC. This gives the protein CAITPDSSYEQYF.

The CDR3 reads CASSLKGAMNTEAFF. The CDR3 coding sequence is TGTGCCAGCAGCTTAAAGGGGGCAATGAACACTGAAGCTTTCTTT. The gene calls are TRBV7-9 and TRBJ1-1, with 7 bases identical to TRBD1. The junction had 3 bases not matched to a gene; V was cut back by 2 bases and J by 0 bases. The CDR3 covers 15 residues. Looked up from germline, CDR1 is SEHNR and CDR2 is FQNEAQ (reference sequence). The full variable domain, completed using reference TRBV7-9 and TRBJ1-1, is DTGVSQNPRHKITKRGQNVTFRCDPISEHNRLYWYRQTLGQGPEFLTYFQNEAQLEKSRLLSDRFSAERPKGSFSTLEIQRTEQGDSAMYLCASSLKGAMNTEAFFGQGTRLTVV.

The chain has TRBV4-1 and TRBJ2-7; no clear D gene. The germline V gene has CDR1 MGHRA and CDR2 YSYEKL. The V end was cut by 1 base, the J end by 2 bases, with 15 bases between. CDR3 length: 16 amino acids. Written as DNA, the CDR3 is TGCGCCAGCAGCCAAGGAGATCTCCCCGGGCCCTACGAGCAGTACTTC. Its protein product is CASSQGDLPGPYEQYF.

This clone rates as medium-sized. The V call is TRBV28, the J call TRBJ1-2; perhaps TRBD1 as D (5 bases). The CDR3 sequence is 13 residues long. Germline V CDR1 and CDR2: MDHEN, SYDVKM. V dropped 6 bases and J dropped 6 bases, with 14 bases sitting between them. The CDR3 DNA follows: TGTGCCAGCAGCCCGGGACGGAAACATGGCTACACCTTC. Its translation: CASSPGRKHGYTF.

The count of this clone is one. This sequence joins TRBV28 and TRBJ2-3; either TRBD1 or TRBD2 may fit D (5 bases each). The CDR3 is 15 residues long. The V gene lost 3 bases and the J gene lost 4 bases, with 14 bases spanning the gap. The V gene's germline CDR1 is MDHEN and CDR2 SYDVKM. The DNA for the CDR3 is TGTGCCAGCAGTTTTGGCCGGGGCCCGGCAGATACGCAGTATTTT. Encoded protein: CASSFGRGPADTQYF.

The chain carries TRBV18 and TRBJ1-2; no firm D call. The CDR3 sequence is 13 residues long. Trimming left V 2 bases short and J 0 bases short, with 4 bases between. Per germline, CDR1 KGHSH and CDR2 LQKENI. The CDR3 is CASSPDTNYGYTF. CDR3 in DNA: TGTGCCAGCTCACCAGATACTAACTATGGCTACACCTTC.

The chain joins TRBV5-1 to TRBJ1-3; no firm D call. This CDR3 has 14 amino acids. Trimming shortened V by 4 bases and J by 0 bases, and 8 bases separated the two germline ends. The germline gives CDR1 SGHRS, CDR2 YFSETQ. The CDR3 protein is CASSPRSSGNTIYF. The CDR3 nucleotides are TGCGCCAGCAGCCCAAGGAGCTCTGGAAACACCATATATTTT. The full variable domain, rest sourced from reference TRBV5-1 and TRBJ1-3, is KAGVTQTPRYLIKTRGQQVTLSCSPISGHRSVSWYQQTPGQGLQFLFEYFSETQRNKGNFPGRFSGRQFSNSRSEMNVSTLELGDSALYLCASSPRSSGNTIYFGEGSWLTVV.